The 6 T cell receptor beta chains reported below all come from one sample, sequenced in a study of shared clonotypes between healthy human individuals. Sequencing was performed with immunoSEQ multiplex PCR; in TCRdb, only in-frame clones are kept and a portion is missing. The data contain 2.3 million or so clones, approximately 95% of them singletons. The sample consisted of naive CD4+ T cells from PBMCs. This sample's subset: CD45RA+ positively selected. The receptor set was obtained from a man aged 18-30 years in good health. Some clones in this sample may be carry-over from other donors' samples.

This chain connects TRBV7-6 to TRBJ2-3; TRBD1 aligns across 7 bases. V was pared by 3 bases and J by 2 bases, with 2 bases of the junction left unmatched. The germline V gene encodes CDR1 SGHVS and CDR2 FNYEAQ. The CDR3 has 14 residues. The CDR3 region has the DNA TGTGCCAGCAGCTTGGGACAGCACACAGATACGCAGTATTTT. Translating gives CASSLGQHTDTQYF. The whole variable domain, remainder taken from reference TRBV7-6 and TRBJ2-3, is GAGVSQSPRYKVTKRGQDVALRCDPISGHVSLYWYRQALGQGPEFLTYFNYEAQQDKSGLPNDRFSAERPEGSISTLTIQRTEQRDSAMYRCASSLGQHTDTQYFGPGTRLTVL.

V is TRBV18 and J is TRBJ2-5; the match to TRBD2 covers 7 bases. The V and J ends lost 3 bases and 5 bases, in that order; junction bases with no gene match: 3. Germline V gene data show CDR1 as KGHSH and CDR2 as LQKENI. The CDR3 runs 13 residues. The CDR3 region has the DNA TGTGCCAGCTCACCCAGGGAGGGGGAGACCCAGTACTTC. Residues: CASSPREGETQYF.

This clone was observed a few times. The chain employs TRBV20-1 and TRBJ2-1, with D tentatively TRBD2 (5 bases). V was shortened by 4 bases and J by 7 bases, with 8 bases between the two germline ends. CDR3 length: 11 residues. The germline CDR1 and CDR2 sequences are DFQATT and SNEGSKA (reference sequence). The CDR3 spells CSAIGENEQFF. The CDR3, as DNA: TGCAGTGCTATCGGGGAAAATGAGCAGTTCTTC.

On this clone itself: This sample includes further DNA sequences coding for the same CDR3. This chain joins TRBV7-9 and TRBJ1-5, with D perhaps matching TRBD1 (6 bases). The V and J ends lost 3 bases and 4 bases respectively, with 7 bases between them. In germline, CDR1 is SEHNR, CDR2 FQNEAQ (reference sequence). The CDR3 covers 13 residues. In DNA, the CDR3 is TGTGCCAGCAGCTTGGACAGTAATCAGCCCCAGCATTTT. Encoded protein: CASSLDSNQPQHF.

This chain uses TRBV5-1 with TRBJ2-7, with D perhaps TRBD1 or TRBD2 (6 bases each). Trimming took 4 bases from V and 3 from J, leaving 23 bases between them. The germline gives CDR1 SGHRS, CDR2 YFSETQ. CDR3 length: 17 amino acids. The CDR3 loop reads CASSPVTNRQEGYEQYF. CDR3 nucleotides: TGCGCCAGCAGCCCGGTAACCAATCGACAGGAGGGCTACGAGCAGTACTTC.

The chain recombines TRBV27 with TRBJ2-7; 9 bases line up with TRBD1. CDR1 is MNHEY and CDR2 is SMNVEV in the germline V gene (reference sequence). V shed 6 bases and J 7 bases; nucleotides not matched to a gene: 7. The CDR3 consists of 13 residues. For the CDR3, the DNA is TGTGCCAGCAGAGGGACAGGGTTTGGGGAGCAGTACTTC. It codes for CASRGTGFGEQYF.